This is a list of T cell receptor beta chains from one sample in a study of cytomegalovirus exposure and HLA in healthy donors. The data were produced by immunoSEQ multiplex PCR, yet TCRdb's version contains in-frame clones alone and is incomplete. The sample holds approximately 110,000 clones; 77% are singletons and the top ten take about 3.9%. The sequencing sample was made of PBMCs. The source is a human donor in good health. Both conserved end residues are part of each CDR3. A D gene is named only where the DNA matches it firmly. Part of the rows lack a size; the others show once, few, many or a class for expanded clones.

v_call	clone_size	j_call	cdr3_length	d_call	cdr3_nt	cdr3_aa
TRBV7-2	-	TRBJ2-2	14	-	TGTGCCAGCAGCCGGGACTTTACCACCGGGGAGCTGTTTTTT	CASSRDFTTGELFF
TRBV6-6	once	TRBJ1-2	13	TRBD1	TGTGCCAGCAGCCACGGGGACAGGGACGTCTACACCTTC	CASSHGDRDVYTF
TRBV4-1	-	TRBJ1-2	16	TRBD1	TGCGCCAGCAGCCAAGAGGGGGACAGGGGGAACTATGGCTACACCTTC	CASSQEGDRGNYGYTF
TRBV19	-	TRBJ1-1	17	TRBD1	TGTGCCAGTACCGCCGGGACAGGTCGTCTTCAGGACACTGAAGCTTTCTTT	CASTAGTGRLQDTEAFF
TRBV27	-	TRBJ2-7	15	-	TGTGCCAGCAGTTTATCGGGGGGGCCTGGCTACGAGCAGTACTTC	CASSLSGGPGYEQYF
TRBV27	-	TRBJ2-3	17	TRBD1	TGTGCCAGCAGTTTAAACCGGGACAGGGCTAGCACAGATACGCAGTATTTT	CASSLNRDRASTDTQYF
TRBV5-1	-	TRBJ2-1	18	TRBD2	TGCGCCAGCAGCCCAGATACGGGACTAGCGGGTCAGAAAAATGAGCAGTTCTTC	CASSPDTGLAGQKNEQFF
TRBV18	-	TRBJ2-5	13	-	TGTGCCAGCTGTCAGGGGCTTGAAGAGACCCAGTACTTC	CASCQGLEETQYF
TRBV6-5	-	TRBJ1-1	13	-	TGTGCCAGCAGCCCGGGAGGGGCGGCTGAAGCTTTCTTT	CASSPGGAAEAFF
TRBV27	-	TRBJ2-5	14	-	TGTGCCAGCAGTTTACTGGCGGGGGCCGAGACCCAGTACTTC	CASSLLAGAETQYF
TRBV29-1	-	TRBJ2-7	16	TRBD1	TGCAGCGCCCCACTCCCCGGGGTGGACAGGCTCTACGAGCAGTACTTC	CSAPLPGVDRLYEQYF
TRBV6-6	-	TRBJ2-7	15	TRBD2	TGTGCCAGCAGTACTTCCCGGGACTACTCCTACGAGCAGTACTTC	CASSTSRDYSYEQYF
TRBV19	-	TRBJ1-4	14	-	TGTGCCAGTACCGGAGGTGCAACTAATGAAAAACTGTTTTTT	CASTGGATNEKLFF
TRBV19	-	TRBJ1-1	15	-	TGTGCCAGTAGTAGAAGAGGGCAGGGGTACACTGAAGCTTTCTTT	CASSRRGQGYTEAFF
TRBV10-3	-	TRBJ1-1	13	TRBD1	TGTGCCATCAGGACAGGGGGGAACACTGAAGCTTTCTTT	CAIRTGGNTEAFF
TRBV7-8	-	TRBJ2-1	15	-	TGTGCCAGCAGCTTAGGCCGGGACTTCTACAATGAGCAGTTCTTC	CASSLGRDFYNEQFF
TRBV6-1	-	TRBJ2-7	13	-	TGTGCCAGCAGTCCGACTAGACTCTACGAGCAGTACTTC	CASSPTRLYEQYF
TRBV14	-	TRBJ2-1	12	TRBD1	TGTGCCAGCAACTGGGACAGGGAGGAGCAGTTCTTC	CASNWDREEQFF
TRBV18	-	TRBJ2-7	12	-	TGTGCCAGCTCACCACTACAGGACGAGCAGTACTTC	CASSPLQDEQYF
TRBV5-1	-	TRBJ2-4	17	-	TGCGCCAGCAGCTTGGCCAGGCAGGGGGGAGCCAAAAACATTCAGTACTTC	CASSLARQGGAKNIQYF
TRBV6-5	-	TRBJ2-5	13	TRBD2	TGTGCCAGCCATATAGCGGGAGAGGGAGACCAGTACTTC	CASHIAGEGDQYF
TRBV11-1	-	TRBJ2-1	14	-	TGTGCCAGCAGCTTGCGAGCGTGGGACAATGAGCAGTTCTTC	CASSLRAWDNEQFF
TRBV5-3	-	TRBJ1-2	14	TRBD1	TGTGCCAGAAGCCGGGACAGGGATCGCTATGGCTACACCTTC	CARSRDRDRYGYTF
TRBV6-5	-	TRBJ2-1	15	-	TGTGCCAGCAGTTACTCTTTTACTAGCAACAATGAGCAGTTCTTC	CASSYSFTSNNEQFF
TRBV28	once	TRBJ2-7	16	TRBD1	TGTGCCAGCAGTTCCAACCGGGACAGGGGGGGAATCGAGCAGTACTTC	CASSSNRDRGGIEQYF
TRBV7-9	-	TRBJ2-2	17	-	TGTTCCAGCAGCTTAGGCGCAGGGGCACCGAACACCGGGGAGCTGTTTTTT	CSSSLGAGAPNTGELFF
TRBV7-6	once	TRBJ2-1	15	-	TGTGCCAGCAGCTTTACTAGGGGGTCCTACAATGAGCAGTTCTTC	CASSFTRGSYNEQFF
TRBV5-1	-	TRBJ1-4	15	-	TGCGCCAGCAGCTTGGTTCCATCAACTAATGAAAAACTGTTTTTT	CASSLVPSTNEKLFF
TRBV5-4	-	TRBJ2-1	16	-	TGTGCCAGCAGCTTGGCAGGACAAAGCTCCTACAATGAGCAGTTCTTC	CASSLAGQSSYNEQFF
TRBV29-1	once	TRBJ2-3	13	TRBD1	TGCAGCGGTGACAGGGGCAGCACAGATACGCAGTATTTT	CSGDRGSTDTQYF
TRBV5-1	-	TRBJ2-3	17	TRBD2	TGCGCCAGCAGCTTGGACCCGCTAGCGGGAGGAACCGATACGCAGTATTTT	CASSLDPLAGGTDTQYF
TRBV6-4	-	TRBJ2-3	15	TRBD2	TGTGCCAGCAGTGATGGTAGCGGGACCACAGATACGCAGTATTTT	CASSDGSGTTDTQYF
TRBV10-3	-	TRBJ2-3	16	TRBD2	TGTGCCATCAGTAAAGAGACTAGCGGGAGGCCCCATACGCAGTATTTT	CAISKETSGRPHTQYF
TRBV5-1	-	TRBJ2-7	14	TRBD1	TGCGCCAGCAGCCAGGGACAGGGCCAGAACGAGCAGTACTTC	CASSQGQGQNEQYF
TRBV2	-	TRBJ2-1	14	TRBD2	TGTGCCAGCATAGCCGAGTTAGCGGGAGTTGAGCAGCTCTTC	CASIAELAGVEQLF
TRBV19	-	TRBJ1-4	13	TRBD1	TGTGCCAGTACCGGGACAGGGGCCGAAAAACTGTTTTTT	CASTGTGAEKLFF
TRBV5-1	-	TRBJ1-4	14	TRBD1	TGCGCCAGCAAACAGGGGTCAACTAATGAAAAACTGTTTTTT	CASKQGSTNEKLFF
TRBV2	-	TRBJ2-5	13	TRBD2	TGTGCCAGCAGTGGGGACTACAGAGAGACCCAGTACTTC	CASSGDYRETQYF
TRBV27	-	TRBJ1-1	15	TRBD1	TGTGCCAGCAGTTCCTACAGGGGCGTGGGCACTGAAGCTTTCTTT	CASSSYRGVGTEAFF
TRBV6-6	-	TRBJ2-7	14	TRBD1	TGTGCCAGCAGCCCAACAGGGGAAACCTACGAGCAGTACTTC	CASSPTGETYEQYF
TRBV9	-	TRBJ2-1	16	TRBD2	TGTGCCAGCAGCGCCTCGACTAGCAACGGTTGGGATGAGCAGTTCTTC	CASSASTSNGWDEQFF
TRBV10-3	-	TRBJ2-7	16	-	TGTGCCATCAGTTCCCCTCGGGGGTTAAGCTCCTACGAGCAGTACTTC	CAISSPRGLSSYEQYF
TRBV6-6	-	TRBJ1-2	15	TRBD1	TGTGCCAGCAGTTACCCCGACAGGGGTGCCTATGGCTACACCTTC	CASSYPDRGAYGYTF
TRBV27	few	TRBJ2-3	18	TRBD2	TGTGCCAGCAAACCCCCGGGACTAGCGGGAGGGCTGACAGATACGCAGTATTTT	CASKPPGLAGGLTDTQYF
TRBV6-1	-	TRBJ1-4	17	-	TGTGCCAGCAGTGAAGGTCCCGGGAGAGGATATAATGAAAAACTGTTTTTT	CASSEGPGRGYNEKLFF
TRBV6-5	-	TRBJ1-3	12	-	TGTGCCAGCACCAACCGGGGAAACACCATATATTTT	CASTNRGNTIYF
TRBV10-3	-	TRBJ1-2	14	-	TGTGCCATCAGCGAACAGGGAAATAACTATGGCTACACCTTC	CAISEQGNNYGYTF
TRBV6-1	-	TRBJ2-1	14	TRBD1	TGTGCCAGCACCAGGGGGAGCTCCTACAATGAGCAGTTCTTC	CASTRGSSYNEQFF
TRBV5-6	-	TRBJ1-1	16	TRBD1	TGTGCCAGCACCACCAGACGGACAGGGGGCTACACTGAAGCTTTCTTT	CASTTRRTGGYTEAFF
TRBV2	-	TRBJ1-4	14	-	TGTGCCAGCAGGGGAAGCAGGGCGGAGGAAAAACTGTTTTTT	CASRGSRAEEKLFF
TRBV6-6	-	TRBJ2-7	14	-	TGTGCCAGCAGTTCGTTAATAGACAGCTACGAGCAGTACTTC	CASSSLIDSYEQYF
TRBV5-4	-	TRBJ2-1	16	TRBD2	TGTGCCAGCAGCGAAGACCCACTAGCGCAGTACAATGAGCAGTTCTTC	CASSEDPLAQYNEQFF
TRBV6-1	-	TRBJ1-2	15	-	TGTGCCAGCAGTGAAGCAACAGGGCTTAGCAGTGGCTACACCTTC	CASSEATGLSSGYTF
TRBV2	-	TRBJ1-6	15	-	TGTGCCAGCAGCGAACGACAGACAATTAATTCACCCCTCCACTTT	CASSERQTINSPLHF
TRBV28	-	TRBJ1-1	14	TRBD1	TGTGCCAGCAGCTTAACAGGGGAGGCCACTGAAGCTTTCTTT	CASSLTGEATEAFF
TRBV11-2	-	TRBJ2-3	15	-	TGTGCCAGCAGCATCCCCCTGGGGGGAACAGATACGCAGTATTTT	CASSIPLGGTDTQYF
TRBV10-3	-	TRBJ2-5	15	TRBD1	TGTGCCATCAGTGAGCGGGACAGGGGTAGGGAGACCCAGTACTTC	CAISERDRGRETQYF
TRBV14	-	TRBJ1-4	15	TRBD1	TGTGCCAGCAGCCAAGTAGGGGGCGGTAATGAAAAACTGTTTTTT	CASSQVGGGNEKLFF
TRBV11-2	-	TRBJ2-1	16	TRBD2	TGTGCCAGCAGCTTAGCCCTAGCGGGAACGTGGAATGAGCAGTTCTTC	CASSLALAGTWNEQFF